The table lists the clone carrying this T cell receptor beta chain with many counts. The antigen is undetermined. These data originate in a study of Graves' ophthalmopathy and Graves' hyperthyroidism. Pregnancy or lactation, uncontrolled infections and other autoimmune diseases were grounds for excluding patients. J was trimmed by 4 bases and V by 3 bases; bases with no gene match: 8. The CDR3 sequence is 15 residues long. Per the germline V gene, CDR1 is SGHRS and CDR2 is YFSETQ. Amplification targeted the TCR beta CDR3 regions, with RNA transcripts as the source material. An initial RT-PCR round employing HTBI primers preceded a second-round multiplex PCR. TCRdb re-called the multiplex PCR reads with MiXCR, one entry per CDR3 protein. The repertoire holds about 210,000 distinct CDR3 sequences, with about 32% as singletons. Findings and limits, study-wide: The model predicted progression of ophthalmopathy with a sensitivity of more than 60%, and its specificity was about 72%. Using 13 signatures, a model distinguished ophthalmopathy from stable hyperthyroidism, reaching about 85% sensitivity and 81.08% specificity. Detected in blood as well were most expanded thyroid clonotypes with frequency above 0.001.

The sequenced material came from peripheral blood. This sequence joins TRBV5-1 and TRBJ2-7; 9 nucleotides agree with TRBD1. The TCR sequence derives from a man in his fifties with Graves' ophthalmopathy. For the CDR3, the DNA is TGCGCCAGCAGCTCCACGCCGGGACAGGGTTACGAGCAGTACTTC. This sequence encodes CASSSTPGQGYEQYF.